This T cell receptor beta chain was documented in a study of Ad26.COV2.S vaccination and SARS-CoV-2 variants. The study's findings and limits: Researchers cautioned that TCR breadth and depth analyses may have underestimated total T cell responses.

The CDR3 is 14 residues long. Germline V gives CDR1 WSHSY, CDR2 SAAADI. Trimming took 6 bases from V and 2 from J, leaving 8 bases between them. Stated treatment: approximately 18 received Ad26.COV2.S at low or high dose, single or two shots; about 5 received placebo; per-sample allocation not given. Samples were taken on day 63 after the first vaccine or placebo injection. As to this clone: Its antigen remains unidentified.

The data were produced by immunoSEQ multiplex PCR, yet TCRdb's version contains in-frame clones alone and is incomplete. Found here are about 420,000 clones, roughly 90% of them singletons; the top ten hold 3.6%. The J gene is TRBJ2-6, the V gene TRBV10-2, with a tentative D call TRBD1 (6 bases). The source of this sequence is a person between 18 and 60 years old who received the Ad26.COV2.S COVID-19 vaccine or a placebo. The specimen was peripheral blood, collected in a trial of Ad26.COV2.S vaccine versus placebo. The CDR3 here is CASRDRTGANVLTF. The DNA for the CDR3 is TGCGCCAGCAGAGACAGGACTGGGGCCAACGTCCTGACTTTC.